Listed below are T cell receptor beta chains from one sample, sequenced in a study of T cell changes during pregnancy in multiple sclerosis. The method was immunoSEQ multiplex PCR; TCRdb's version includes in-frame clones alone and lacks a portion of them. The profile covers around 46,000 clones, with more than 80% appearing a single time and around 7.9% taken by the ten largest. The sample consisted of CD8+ T cells from peripheral blood mononuclear cells, taken in the second trimester of pregnancy. The receptors originated from a female donor with multiple sclerosis, enrolled in a pregnancy study. CDR3s include the opening cysteine and the closing phenylalanine or tryptophan. The D gene is left open where the match is weak. Size tells how often a clone was seen (once, few, many) or the class of an expanded clone, and some rows leave it out.

clone size | J gene | D gene | V gene | CDR3 protein | CDR3 DNA
once | TRBJ1-2 | TRBD1 | TRBV27 | CASSLRGTGGYGYTF | TGTGCCAGCAGTCTCCGAGGAACAGGGGGGTATGGCTACACCTTC
few | TRBJ1-1 | TRBD1 | TRBV4-1 | CARAGTGGLFMNTEAFF | TGCGCCAGAGCCGGGACAGGGGGCCTTTTCATGAACACTGAAGCTTTCTTT
. | TRBJ2-1 | TRBD2 | TRBV6-5 | CASSYLAGASYNEQFF | TGTGCCAGCAGTTACCTAGCGGGGGCGAGCTACAATGAGCAGTTCTTC
once | TRBJ2-6 | . | TRBV6-4 | CASSGAGQGANVLTF | TGTGCCAGCAGTGGGGCAGGGCAGGGGGCCAACGTCCTGACTTTC
. | TRBJ2-7 | TRBD2 | TRBV27 | CASSPLSGVPTYEQYF | TGTGCCAGCAGTCCCCTTAGCGGGGTCCCGACCTACGAGCAGTACTTC
. | TRBJ1-1 | . | TRBV11-2 | CASSLSGGDTEAFF | TGTGCCAGCAGCTTAAGTGGAGGGGACACTGAAGCTTTCTTT
. | TRBJ2-3 | TRBD2 | TRBV15 | CATSRDGGSETDTQYF | TGTGCCACCAGCAGAGATGGCGGGAGCGAGACAGATACGCAGTATTTT
. | TRBJ2-7 | . | TRBV6-5 | CASSYSEDLTYEQYF | TGTGCCAGCAGTTACTCGGAGGACTTAACCTACGAGCAGTACTTC
once | TRBJ1-1 | . | TRBV11-2 | CASSLGHTEAFF | TGTGCCAGCAGCTTAGGGCACACTGAAGCTTTCTTT
. | TRBJ2-7 | . | TRBV21-1 | CASSKSIVTSGRGYEQYF | TGTGCCAGCAGCAAATCGATTGTGACTAGCGGGAGGGGATACGAGCAGTACTTC
. | TRBJ2-3 | TRBD2 | TRBV6-5 | CASSSLAGGSTDTQYF | TGTGCCAGCAGTTCACTAGCGGGGGGGAGCACAGATACGCAGTATTTT
. | TRBJ1-1 | . | TRBV19 | CASSIWEGTEAFF | TGTGCCAGTAGTATATGGGAGGGCACTGAAGCTTTCTTT
. | TRBJ1-5 | TRBD1 | TRBV4-1 | CASSQDARGNKPQHF | TGCGCCAGCAGCCAAGATGCCAGGGGGAATAAGCCCCAGCATTTT
once | TRBJ2-3 | . | TRBV9 | CASSGGGGTDTQYF | TGTGCCAGCAGTGGGGGGGGCGGTACAGATACGCAGTATTTT
. | TRBJ2-7 | . | TRBV4-2 | CASSQEPGDYYEQYF | TGTGCCAGCAGCCAAGAACCTGGAGACTACTACGAGCAGTACTTC
. | TRBJ2-5 | TRBD1 | TRBV4-2 | CASSQDPRTGGETQYF | TGTGCCAGCAGCCAAGACCCTCGGACAGGAGGAGAGACCCAGTACTTC
. | TRBJ2-5 | . | TRBV15 | CATSRGAGALYQETQYF | TGTGCCACCAGCAGAGGGGCGGGGGCCTTGTACCAAGAGACCCAGTACTTC
. | TRBJ2-5 | TRBD2 | TRBV10-2 | CASSSTSPEQETQYF | TGCGCCAGCAGTTCGACTAGCCCCGAACAAGAGACCCAGTACTTC
. | TRBJ2-2 | . | TRBV6-5 | CASSYLLGVNGELFF | TGTGCCAGCAGTTATTTATTAGGGGTTAACGGGGAGCTGTTTTTT
. | TRBJ2-7 | . | TRBV6-5 | CASTVRTFLSYEQYF | TGTGCCAGCACCGTTAGGACATTTCTTTCCTACGAGCAGTACTTC
few | TRBJ1-1 | TRBD1 | TRBV7-8 | CASSTPGQGVLGTEAFF | TGTGCCAGCAGCACACCGGGACAGGGGGTTCTGGGCACTGAAGCTTTCTTT
. | TRBJ2-7 | TRBD1 | TRBV6-1 | CASSETGVYEQYF | TGTGCCAGCAGTGAGACAGGGGTTTACGAGCAGTACTTC
. | TRBJ1-3 | . | TRBV5-1 | CASSLMAGGGNTIYF | TGCGCCAGCAGCTTGATGGCAGGTGGTGGAAACACCATATATTTT
. | TRBJ2-7 | . | TRBV30 | CACSSDSTYEQYF | TGTGCCTGCTCCTCGGACAGTACCTACGAGCAGTACTTC
. | TRBJ1-5 | . | TRBV7-8 | CASSLDRSNQPQHF | TGTGCCAGCAGCTTAGACAGGAGCAATCAGCCCCAGCATTTT
. | TRBJ1-6 | TRBD1 | TRBV28 | CASSSLRQGDNSPLHF | TGTGCCAGCAGTTCCCTAAGACAGGGTGATAATTCACCCCTCCACTTT
once | TRBJ2-3 | TRBD2 | TRBV6-4 | CASTPTGTSGTDTQYF | TGTGCCAGCACCCCTACCGGGACTAGCGGCACAGATACGCAGTATTTT
. | TRBJ2-5 | . | TRBV11-3 | CASSSQGQGVTQYF | TGTGCCAGCAGTTCTCAGGGGCAGGGAGTGACCCAGTACTTC
. | TRBJ2-5 | . | TRBV7-8 | CASSLVREETQYF | TGTGCCAGCAGCTTAGTGAGGGAAGAGACCCAGTACTTC
. | TRBJ2-1 | . | TRBV5-1 | CASSFAGMTALDEQFF | TGCGCCAGCAGCTTTGCAGGGATGACAGCTCTAGATGAGCAGTTCTTC
. | TRBJ2-1 | TRBD2 | TRBV7-3 | CASSFLAGGDEQFF | TGTGCCAGCAGCTTCCTAGCGGGAGGAGATGAGCAGTTCTTC
. | TRBJ2-7 | TRBD1 | TRBV5-6 | CASSFWGTVYYEQYF | TGTGCCAGCAGCTTTTGGGGGACAGTTTACTACGAGCAGTACTTC
. | TRBJ2-3 | TRBD1 | TRBV5-1 | CASSSTGDGTDTQYF | TGCGCCAGCAGCTCGACAGGGGACGGCACAGATACGCAGTATTTT
. | TRBJ1-1 | . | TRBV27 | CASSPSGFTEAFF | TGTGCCAGCAGTCCATCAGGGTTCACTGAAGCTTTCTTT
. | TRBJ2-7 | . | TRBV11-2 | CASSFGRGAGEQYF | TGTGCCAGCAGCTTTGGTCGGGGGGCCGGCGAGCAGTACTTC
. | TRBJ2-1 | . | TRBV2 | CASQDGGSSYNEQFF | TGTGCCAGTCAGGACGGGGGAAGCTCCTACAATGAGCAGTTCTTC
once | TRBJ1-1 | . | TRBV15 | CATSRGTGGYEAFF | TGTGCCACCAGCAGAGGGACGGGAGGGTATGAAGCTTTCTTT
. | TRBJ1-1 | . | TRBV7-9 | CASSPPTGNTEAFF | TGTGCCAGCAGCCCTCCGACAGGGAACACTGAAGCTTTCTTT
. | TRBJ2-3 | . | TRBV11-2 | CASSPTSQIPLVADTQYF | TGTGCCAGCAGCCCAACCTCCCAGATCCCCCTCGTGGCAGATACGCAGTATTTT
. | TRBJ2-5 | TRBD2 | TRBV27 | CASSLSSGGETQYF | TGTGCCAGCAGTTTATCTAGCGGGGGAGAGACCCAGTACTTC
. | TRBJ1-1 | TRBD1 | TRBV2 | CASTPAGQGYEAFF | TGTGCCAGCACCCCGGCGGGACAGGGTTATGAAGCTTTCTTT
. | TRBJ2-2 | . | TRBV4-1 | CASSQVWGYTGELFF | TGCGCCAGCAGCCAAGTTTGGGGCTACACCGGGGAGCTGTTTTTT
. | TRBJ1-2 | TRBD1 | TRBV15 | CATSRTGQGNPKYGYTF | TGTGCCACCAGCCGTACGGGACAGGGGAACCCAAAATATGGCTACACCTTC
. | TRBJ1-6 | . | TRBV5-5 | CASSLGLNSPLHF | TGTGCCAGCAGCTTGGGACTGAATTCACCCCTCCACTTT
. | TRBJ1-2 | . | TRBV7-9 | CASSVQGTNYGYTF | TGTGCCAGCAGCGTACAGGGAACTAACTATGGCTACACCTTC
. | TRBJ2-1 | . | TRBV6-5 | CASTRGSSYNEQFF | TGTGCCAGCACCAGGGGTAGCTCCTACAATGAGCAGTTCTTC
. | TRBJ2-7 | . | TRBV19 | CASSQAQSYEQYF | TGTGCCAGTAGCCAGGCACAATCCTACGAGCAGTACTTC
few | TRBJ1-2 | . | TRBV7-6 | CASSLTPAPGDYGYTF | TGTGCCAGCAGCTTAACCCCAGCCCCAGGGGACTATGGCTACACCTTC
. | TRBJ2-1 | TRBD2 | TRBV6-4 | CASSKDGGGGNNEQFF | TGTGCCAGCAGTAAAGATGGGGGGGGAGGCAACAATGAGCAGTTCTTC
once | TRBJ2-2 | . | TRBV27 | CASKEGRGDTGELFF | TGTGCCAGCAAAGAGGGTAGAGGAGACACCGGGGAGCTGTTTTTT
. | TRBJ2-4 | TRBD2 | TRBV6-1 | CASSELWGGTKNIQYF | TGTGCCAGCAGTGAACTGTGGGGGGGGACCAAAAACATTCAGTACTTC
. | TRBJ2-1 | TRBD1 | TRBV2 | CASDRGGSYNEQFF | TGTGCCAGCGACAGGGGTGGATCCTACAATGAGCAGTTCTTC